The source of this T cell receptor (beta chain) is a study of blood T cell repertoires in COVID-19. Background on the study: Acute-phase and convalescent COVID-19 samples originated in the United States, Italy and Spain.

With V trimmed by 4 bases and J by 7 bases, 11 bases remained unmatched. Germline CDR1 reads SGHRS; CDR2 reads YFSETQ. This CDR3 has 17 amino acids. This table comes from immunoSEQ multiplex PCR, and its TCRdb copy is limited to in-frame clones, with some not included. The sample has about 270,000 clones, around 86% seen once. This TCR was recovered from a human donor in a cohort sampled during active COVID-19. This chain links TRBV5-1 with TRBJ2-1; 13 nucleotides agree with TRBD2. Sequencing was performed on peripheral blood. CDR3 region: CASSQGSLAGGTNEQFF. The CDR3 coding sequence is TGCGCCAGCAGCCAAGGTTCACTAGCGGGAGGGACGAATGAGCAGTTCTTC.